There are a few counts of the clone carrying this T cell receptor (beta chain). The data were taken from a study of response to subunit inactivated influenza vaccine. The CDR3 totals 16 residues. Losses at the gene ends were 4 bases for V and 4 bases for J; bases not matched to a gene: 4. Germline lookup yields CDR1 LNHNV and CDR2 YYDKDF (reference sequence). Via MiXCR, TCRdb re-called the RT-PCR reads, giving one row per CDR3 protein. The sample lists a few hundred thousand distinct CDR3 sequences, 10% to 12% occurring once. Separately, the same data were catalogued under a study of T cells expressing NK-cell markers. That publication notes: Production of TCR beta cDNA relied on 5'RACE template switching with UMIs.

Sample: PBMCs from blood, taken on the day of vaccination. V and J are TRBV15 and TRBJ2-3, with 14 bases that match TRBD2. This TCR was recovered from a man between 50 and 59 years old who received an inactivated influenza vaccine. DNA of the CDR3: TGTGCCACCAGCACGGGACTAGCGGGAGCCCCAGATACGCAGTATTTT. Its protein product is CATSTGLAGAPDTQYF.